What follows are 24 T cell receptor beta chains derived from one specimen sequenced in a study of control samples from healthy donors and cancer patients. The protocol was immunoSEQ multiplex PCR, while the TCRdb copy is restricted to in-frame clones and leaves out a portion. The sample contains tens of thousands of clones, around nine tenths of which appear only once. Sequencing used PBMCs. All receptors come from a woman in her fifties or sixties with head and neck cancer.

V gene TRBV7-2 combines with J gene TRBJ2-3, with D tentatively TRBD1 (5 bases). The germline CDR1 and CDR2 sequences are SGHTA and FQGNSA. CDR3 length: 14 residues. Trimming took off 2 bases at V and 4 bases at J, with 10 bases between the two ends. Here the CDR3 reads CASSLRGRPDTQYF. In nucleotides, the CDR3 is TGTGCCAGCAGCTTAAGGGGCAGACCAGATACGCAGTATTTT. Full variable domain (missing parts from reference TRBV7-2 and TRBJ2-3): GAGVSQSPSNKVTEKGKDVELRCDPISGHTALYWYRQSLGQGLEFLIYFQGNSAPDKSGLPSDRFSAERTGGSVSTLTIQRTQQEDSAVYLCASSLRGRPDTQYFGPGTRLTVL.

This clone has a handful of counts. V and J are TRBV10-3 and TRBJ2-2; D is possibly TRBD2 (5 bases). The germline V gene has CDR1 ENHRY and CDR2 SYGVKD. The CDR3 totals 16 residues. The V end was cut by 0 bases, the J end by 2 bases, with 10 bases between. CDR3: CAISESRSGNTGELFF. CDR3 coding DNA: TGTGCCATCAGTGAGTCGCGGAGCGGTAACACCGGGGAGCTGTTTTTT.

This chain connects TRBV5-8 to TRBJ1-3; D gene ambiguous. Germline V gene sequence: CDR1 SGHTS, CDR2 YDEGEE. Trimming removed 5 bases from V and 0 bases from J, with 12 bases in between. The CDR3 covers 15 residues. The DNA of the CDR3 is TGTGCCAGCAGTAGGGCCCCGAGCTCTGGAAACACCATATATTTT. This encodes CASSRAPSSGNTIYF.

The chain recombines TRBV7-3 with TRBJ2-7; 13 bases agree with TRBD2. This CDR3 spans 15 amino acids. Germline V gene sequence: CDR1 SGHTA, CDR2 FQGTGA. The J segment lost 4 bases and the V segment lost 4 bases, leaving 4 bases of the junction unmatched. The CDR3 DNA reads TGTGCCAGCAGCTCAGGACTAGCGGGAGAATACGAGCAGTACTTC. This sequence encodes CASSSGLAGEYEQYF.

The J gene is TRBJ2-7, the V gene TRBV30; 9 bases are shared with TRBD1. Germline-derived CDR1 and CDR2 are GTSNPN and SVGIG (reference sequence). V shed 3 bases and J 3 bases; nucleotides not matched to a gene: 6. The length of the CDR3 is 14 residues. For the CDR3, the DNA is TGTGCCTGGAGCCTAGACAGGGGGTTCTACGAGCAGTACTTC. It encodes CAWSLDRGFYEQYF.

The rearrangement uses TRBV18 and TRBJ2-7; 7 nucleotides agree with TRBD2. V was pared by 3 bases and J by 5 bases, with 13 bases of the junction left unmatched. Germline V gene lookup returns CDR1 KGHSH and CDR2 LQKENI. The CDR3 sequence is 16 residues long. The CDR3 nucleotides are TGTGCCAGCTCACCTACGACACGGGAGGTTTTTAACGAGCAGTACTTC. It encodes CASSPTTREVFNEQYF.

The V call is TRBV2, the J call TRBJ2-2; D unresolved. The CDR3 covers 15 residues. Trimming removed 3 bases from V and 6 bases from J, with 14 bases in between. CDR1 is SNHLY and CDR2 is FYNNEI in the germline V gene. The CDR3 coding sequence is TGTGCCAGCAGTGATGCTCTGTCTGGGCCCGGGGAGCTGTTTTTT. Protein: CASSDALSGPGELFF.

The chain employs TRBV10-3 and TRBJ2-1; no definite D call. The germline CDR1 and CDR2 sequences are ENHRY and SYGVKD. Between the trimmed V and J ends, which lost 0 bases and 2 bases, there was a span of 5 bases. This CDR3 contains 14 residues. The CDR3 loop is CAISESQTYNEQFF. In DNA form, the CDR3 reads TGTGCCATCAGTGAGTCGCAGACCTACAATGAGCAGTTCTTC.

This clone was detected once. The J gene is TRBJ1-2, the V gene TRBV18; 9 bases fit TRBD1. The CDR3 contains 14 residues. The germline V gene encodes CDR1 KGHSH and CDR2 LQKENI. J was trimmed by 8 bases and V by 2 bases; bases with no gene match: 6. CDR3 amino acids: CASSPMDRGGGYTF. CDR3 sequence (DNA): TGTGCCAGCTCACCAATGGACAGGGGTGGAGGCTACACCTTC.

The CDR3 region is CSEMLGQRQYF. In DNA form, the CDR3 reads TGCAGCGAAATGTTGGGACAGAGACAGTATTTT. The chain links TRBV29-1 to TRBJ2-3, with 7 bases fitting TRBD1. CDR3 length: 11 residues. Germline-derived CDR1 and CDR2 are SQVTM and ANQGSEA. Unmatched junction bases numbered 10, after V lost 7 bases and J lost 12 bases.

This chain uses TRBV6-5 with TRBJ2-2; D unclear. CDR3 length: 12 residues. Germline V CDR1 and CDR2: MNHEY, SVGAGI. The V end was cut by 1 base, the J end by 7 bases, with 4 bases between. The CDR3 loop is CASSYWGGELFF. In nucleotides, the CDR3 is TGTGCCAGCAGTTACTGGGGCGGGGAGCTGTTTTTT.

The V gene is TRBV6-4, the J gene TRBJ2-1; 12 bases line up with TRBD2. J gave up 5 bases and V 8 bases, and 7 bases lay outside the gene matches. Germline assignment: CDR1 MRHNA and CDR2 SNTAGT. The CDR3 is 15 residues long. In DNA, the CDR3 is TGTGCCAGCGCCCGACTAGCGGGGGCAAACAATGAGCAGTTCTTC. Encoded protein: CASARLAGANNEQFF.

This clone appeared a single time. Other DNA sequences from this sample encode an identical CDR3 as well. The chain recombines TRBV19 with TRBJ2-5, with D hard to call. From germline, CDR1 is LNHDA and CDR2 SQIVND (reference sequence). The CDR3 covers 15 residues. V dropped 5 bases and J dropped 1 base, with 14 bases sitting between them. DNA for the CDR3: TGTGCCAGTAGTCCCACGGTAGGCGTCCAAGAGACCCAGTACTTC. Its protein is CASSPTVGVQETQYF.

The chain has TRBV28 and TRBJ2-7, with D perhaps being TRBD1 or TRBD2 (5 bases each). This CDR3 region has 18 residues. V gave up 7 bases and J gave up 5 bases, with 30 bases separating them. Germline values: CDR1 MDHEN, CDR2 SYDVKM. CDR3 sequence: CASTPLGPSRGAWDEQYF. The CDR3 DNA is TGTGCCAGCACCCCGTTAGGTCCCAGTAGAGGGGCCTGGGACGAGCAGTACTTC.

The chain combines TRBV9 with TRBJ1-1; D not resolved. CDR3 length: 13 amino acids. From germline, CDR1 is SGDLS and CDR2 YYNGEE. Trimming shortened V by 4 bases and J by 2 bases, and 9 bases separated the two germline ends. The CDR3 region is CASSFVDNTEAFF. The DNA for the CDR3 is TGTGCCAGCAGCTTCGTTGATAACACTGAAGCTTTCTTT.

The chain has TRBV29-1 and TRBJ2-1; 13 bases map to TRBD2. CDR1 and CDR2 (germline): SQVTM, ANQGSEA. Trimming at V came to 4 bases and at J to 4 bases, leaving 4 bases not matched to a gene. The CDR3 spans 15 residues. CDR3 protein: CSVGTSGSIYNEQFF. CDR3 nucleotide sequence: TGCAGCGTTGGGACTAGCGGGAGTATATACAATGAGCAGTTCTTC.

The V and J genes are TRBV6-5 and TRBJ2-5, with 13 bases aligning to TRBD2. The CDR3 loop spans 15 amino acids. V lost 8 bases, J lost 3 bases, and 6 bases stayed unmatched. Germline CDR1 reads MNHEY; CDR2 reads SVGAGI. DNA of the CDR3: TGTGCCAGCGGGATGACTAGCGGGGGGAAAGAGACCCAGTACTTC. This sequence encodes CASGMTSGGKETQYF.

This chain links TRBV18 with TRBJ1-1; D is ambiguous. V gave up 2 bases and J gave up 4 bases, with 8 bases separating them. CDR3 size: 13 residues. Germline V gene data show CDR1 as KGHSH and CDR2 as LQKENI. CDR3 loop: CASSPRRVTEAFF. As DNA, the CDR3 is TGTGCCAGCTCACCAAGGAGGGTCACTGAAGCTTTCTTT.

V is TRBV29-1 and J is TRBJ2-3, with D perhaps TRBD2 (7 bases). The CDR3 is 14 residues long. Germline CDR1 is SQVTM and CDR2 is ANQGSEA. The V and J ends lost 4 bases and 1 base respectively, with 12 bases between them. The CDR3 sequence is CSVGGGGRTDTQYF. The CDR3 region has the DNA TGCAGCGTTGGAGGGGGGGGCCGCACAGATACGCAGTATTTT.

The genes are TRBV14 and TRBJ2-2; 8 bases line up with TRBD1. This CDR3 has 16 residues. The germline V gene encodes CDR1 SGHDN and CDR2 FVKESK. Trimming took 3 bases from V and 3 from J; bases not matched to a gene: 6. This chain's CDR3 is CASSHRQGADTGELFF. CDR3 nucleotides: TGTGCCAGCAGCCACAGGCAGGGGGCGGACACCGGGGAGCTGTTTTTT.

The CDR3 nucleotides read TGTGCCAGCAGCTCGGGACAGGGGGCGCGTAACGGGGAGCTGTTTTTT. This encodes CASSSGQGARNGELFF. The gene calls are TRBV7-3 and TRBJ2-2; TRBD1 agrees at 12 bases. The V gene end was trimmed by 4 bases and the J gene end by 7 bases; junction bases not matched to a gene: 7. Germline CDR1 reads SGHTA; CDR2 reads FQGTGA. The CDR3 is 16 amino acids. Full variable domain (rest looked up from reference TRBV7-3 and TRBJ2-2): GAGVSQTPSNKVTEKGKYVELRCDPISGHTALYWYRQSLGQGPEFLIYFQGTGAADDSGLPNDRFFAVRPEGSVSTLKIQRTERGDSAVYLCASSSGQGARNGELFFGEGSRLTVL.

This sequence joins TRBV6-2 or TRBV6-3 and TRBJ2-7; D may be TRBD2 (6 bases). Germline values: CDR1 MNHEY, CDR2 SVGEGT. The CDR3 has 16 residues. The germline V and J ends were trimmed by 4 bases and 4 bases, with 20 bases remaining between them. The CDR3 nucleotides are TGTGCCAGCAGTTCTTTTGGGACTCAGGACCGATACGAGCAGTACTTC. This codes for CASSSFGTQDRYEQYF.

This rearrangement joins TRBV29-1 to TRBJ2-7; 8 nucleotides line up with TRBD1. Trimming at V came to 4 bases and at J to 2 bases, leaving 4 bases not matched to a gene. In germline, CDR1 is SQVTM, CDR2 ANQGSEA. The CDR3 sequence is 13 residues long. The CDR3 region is CSVGTGSPYEQYF. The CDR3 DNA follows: TGCAGCGTTGGGACAGGGTCGCCCTACGAGCAGTACTTC.

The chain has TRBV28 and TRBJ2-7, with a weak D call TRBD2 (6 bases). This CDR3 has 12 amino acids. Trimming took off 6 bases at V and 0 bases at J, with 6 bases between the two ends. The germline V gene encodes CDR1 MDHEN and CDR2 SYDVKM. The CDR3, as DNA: TGTGCCAGCAGGACTAGCTCCTACGAGCAGTACTTC. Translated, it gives CASRTSSYEQYF.